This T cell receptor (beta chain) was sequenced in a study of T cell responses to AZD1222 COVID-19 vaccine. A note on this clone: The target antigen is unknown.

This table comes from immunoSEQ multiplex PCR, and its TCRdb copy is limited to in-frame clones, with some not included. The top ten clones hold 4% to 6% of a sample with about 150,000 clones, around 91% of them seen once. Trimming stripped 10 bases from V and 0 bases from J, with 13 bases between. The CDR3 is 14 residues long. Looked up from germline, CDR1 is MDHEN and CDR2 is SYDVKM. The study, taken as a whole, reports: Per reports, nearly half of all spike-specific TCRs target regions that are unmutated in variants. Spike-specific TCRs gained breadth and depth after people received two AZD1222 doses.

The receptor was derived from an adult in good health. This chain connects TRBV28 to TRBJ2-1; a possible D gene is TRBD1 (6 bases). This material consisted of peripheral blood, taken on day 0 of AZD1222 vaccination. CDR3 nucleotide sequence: TGTGCCACCAAGAGGGACATCTCCTACAATGAGCAGTTCTTC. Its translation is CATKRDISYNEQFF.